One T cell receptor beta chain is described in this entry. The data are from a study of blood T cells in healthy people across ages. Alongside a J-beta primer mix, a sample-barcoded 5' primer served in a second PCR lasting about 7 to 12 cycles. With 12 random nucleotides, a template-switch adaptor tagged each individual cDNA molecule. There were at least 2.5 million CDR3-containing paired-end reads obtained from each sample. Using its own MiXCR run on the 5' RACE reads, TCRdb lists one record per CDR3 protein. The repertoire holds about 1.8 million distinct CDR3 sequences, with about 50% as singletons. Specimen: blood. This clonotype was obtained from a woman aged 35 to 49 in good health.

CDR3 nucleotides: TGTGCCAGCAGTCCCTTCCGGGACAGGGGAGCCAATGAGCAGTTCTTC. Translating gives CASSPFRDRGANEQFF. The chain has TRBV6-2 or TRBV6-3 and TRBJ2-1, with 10 bases that match TRBD1. V was clipped by 5 bases and J by 6 bases; unmatched bases: 10. The CDR3 is 16 amino acids. CDR1 is MNHEY and CDR2 is SVGEGT in the germline V gene.